This T cell receptor beta chain was identified during a study of blood T cell repertoires in COVID-19. Assay used: immunoSEQ multiplex PCR; TCRdb lists only in-frame clones, some missing. The sample lists hundreds of thousands of clones; around 86% were seen once. With V trimmed by 7 bases and J by 6 bases, 11 bases remained unmatched. The germline V gene has CDR1 MNHEY and CDR2 SVGAGI. The CDR3 loop spans 15 amino acids. Seattle patients were enrolled during active infection and followed longitudinally. The TCR comes from a woman aged 50 to 60 with COVID-19, enrolled during active disease. The chain is built from TRBV6-5 and TRBJ1-1; 10 nucleotides line up with TRBD1. The sequencing sample was made of peripheral blood. CDR3 bases: TGTGCCAGCAAAAACCAGGGACAGGGGACCGCTGAAGCTTTCTTT. Translated: CASKNQGQGTAEAFF.